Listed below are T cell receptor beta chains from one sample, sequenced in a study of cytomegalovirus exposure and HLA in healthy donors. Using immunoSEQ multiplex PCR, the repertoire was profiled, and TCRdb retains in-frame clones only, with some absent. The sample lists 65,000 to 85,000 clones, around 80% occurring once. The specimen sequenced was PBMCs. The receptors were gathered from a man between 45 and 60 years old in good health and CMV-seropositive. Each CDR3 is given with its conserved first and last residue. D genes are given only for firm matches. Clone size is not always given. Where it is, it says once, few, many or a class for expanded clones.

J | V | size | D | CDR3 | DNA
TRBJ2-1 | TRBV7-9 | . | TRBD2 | CASSLASGSVFF | TGTGCCAGCAGCTTAGCCAGCGGGAGCGTGTTCTTC
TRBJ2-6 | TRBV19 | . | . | CASSISPRGSGANVLTF | TGTGCCAGTAGTATAAGCCCTCGGGGTTCTGGGGCCAACGTCCTGACTTTC
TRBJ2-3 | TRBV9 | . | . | CASSVELTSTDTQYF | TGTGCCAGCAGCGTAGAACTGACTAGCACAGATACGCAGTATTTT
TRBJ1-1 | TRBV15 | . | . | CATSERQALPGTFF | TGTGCCACCAGCGAGCGCCAAGCCTTGCCTGGAACTTTCTTT
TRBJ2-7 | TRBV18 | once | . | CASSPMSIAASYEQYF | TGTGCCAGCTCACCAATGTCGATAGCGGCATCCTACGAGCAGTACTTC
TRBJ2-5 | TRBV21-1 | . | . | CASSKRTGLIGTQYF | TGTGCCAGCAGCAAAAGGACAGGGTTAATTGGGACCCAGTACTTC
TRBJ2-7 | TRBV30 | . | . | CAWSVSGYEQYF | TGTGCCTGGAGTGTATCAGGGTACGAGCAGTACTTC
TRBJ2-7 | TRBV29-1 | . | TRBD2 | CSVEIGKGLAGLLYEQYF | TGCAGCGTTGAAATTGGTAAGGGACTAGCGGGACTCCTCTACGAGCAGTACTTC
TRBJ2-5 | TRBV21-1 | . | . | CASSSFPGQGEETQYF | TGTGCCAGCAGCTCATTCCCGGGACAGGGTGAAGAGACCCAGTACTTC
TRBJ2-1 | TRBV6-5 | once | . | CASSYPLGVEQFF | TGTGCCAGCAGTTACCCATTGGGCGTTGAGCAGTTCTTC
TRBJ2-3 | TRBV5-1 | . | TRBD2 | CASSLRGITSGTDTQYF | TGCGCCAGCAGCTTGAGGGGCATTACTAGCGGCACAGATACGCAGTATTTT
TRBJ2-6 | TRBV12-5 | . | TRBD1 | CASGLTGAGANVLTF | TGTGCTAGTGGTTTAACAGGGGCGGGGGCCAACGTCCTGACTTTC
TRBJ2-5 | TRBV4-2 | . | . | CASSPEYATDETQYF | TGTGCCAGCAGCCCGGAGTACGCTACCGACGAGACCCAGTACTTC
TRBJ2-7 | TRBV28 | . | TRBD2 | CASRLAGGSYEQYF | TGTGCCAGCAGACTAGCGGGAGGATCCTACGAGCAGTACTTC
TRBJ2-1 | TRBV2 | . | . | CASSEPRTRGRLYNEQFF | TGTGCCAGCAGTGAACCTAGGACGCGAGGGAGACTCTACAATGAGCAGTTCTTC
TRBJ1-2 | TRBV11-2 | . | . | CASSLVLAYGYTF | TGTGCCAGCAGCTTAGTGCTGGCCTATGGCTACACCTTC
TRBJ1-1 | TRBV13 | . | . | CASSFVLGENGGEAFF | TGTGCCAGCAGCTTCGTCCTAGGGGAAAATGGCGGTGAAGCTTTCTTT
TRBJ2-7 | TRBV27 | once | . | CASSLSGLERVFPYEQYF | TGTGCCAGCAGTTTGTCGGGCCTCGAGAGGGTGTTCCCCTACGAGCAGTACTTC
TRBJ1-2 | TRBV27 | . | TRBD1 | CASRNGQGRSYGYTF | TGTGCCAGCAGAAATGGACAGGGCCGTTCGTATGGCTACACCTTC
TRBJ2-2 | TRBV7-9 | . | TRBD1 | CSSSLQRTGASGELFF | TGTTCCAGCAGCTTACAGAGGACAGGGGCTAGCGGGGAGCTGTTTTTT
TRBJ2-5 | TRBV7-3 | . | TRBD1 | CASSPGQGDETQYF | TGTGCCAGCAGCCCCGGACAGGGGGACGAGACCCAGTACTTC
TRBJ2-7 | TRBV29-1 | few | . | CSVSRDPIYEQYF | TGCAGCGTTAGCAGGGATCCTATCTACGAGCAGTACTTC
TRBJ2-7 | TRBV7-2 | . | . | CASSPVPGSEQYF | TGTGCCAGCAGCCCAGTTCCGGGAAGCGAGCAGTACTTC
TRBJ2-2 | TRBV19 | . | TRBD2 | CASSMNAGGNTGELFF | TGTGCCAGTAGTATGAACGCGGGAGGAAACACCGGGGAGCTGTTTTTT
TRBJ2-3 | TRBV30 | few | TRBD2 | CAWSRLAGSTDTQYF | TGTGCCTGGAGTAGACTAGCGGGTAGCACAGATACGCAGTATTTT
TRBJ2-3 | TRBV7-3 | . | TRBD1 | CASSLRQGVADTQYF | TGTGCCAGCAGCTTACGACAGGGGGTCGCAGATACGCAGTATTTT
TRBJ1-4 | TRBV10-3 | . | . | CAITPGRGTNEKLFF | TGTGCCATCACCCCAGGGCGGGGAACTAATGAAAAACTGTTTTTT
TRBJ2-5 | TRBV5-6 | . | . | CASSFGQNLGETQYF | TGTGCCAGCAGCTTTGGACAAAACCTGGGAGAGACCCAGTACTTC
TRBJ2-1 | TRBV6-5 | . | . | CASTHWTGAYNEQFF | TGTGCCAGCACCCACTGGACGGGAGCCTACAATGAGCAGTTCTTC
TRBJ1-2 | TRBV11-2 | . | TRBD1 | CASSLVRGQVGYTF | TGTGCCAGCAGCTTAGTAAGGGGGCAGGTTGGCTACACCTTC
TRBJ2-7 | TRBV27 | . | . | CASSLSGAYEQYF | TGTGCCAGCAGTTTATCAGGAGCCTACGAGCAGTACTTC
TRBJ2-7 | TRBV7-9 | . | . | CASSLDLADHEQYF | TGTGCCAGCAGCTTAGACCTAGCCGATCACGAGCAGTACTTC
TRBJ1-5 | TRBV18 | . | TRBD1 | CASSRQGSNQPQHF | TGTGCCAGCTCTAGACAGGGGAGCAATCAGCCCCAGCATTTT
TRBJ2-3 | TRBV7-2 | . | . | CASSSFPRGADTQYF | TGTGCCAGCAGCTCATTTCCCCGAGGCGCAGATACGCAGTATTTT
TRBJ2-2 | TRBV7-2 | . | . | CASSPNLAIRPNTGELFF | TGTGCCAGCAGCCCGAACCTAGCGATACGACCGAACACCGGGGAGCTGTTTTTT
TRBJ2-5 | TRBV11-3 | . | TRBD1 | CASSLEGQRVQETQYF | TGTGCCAGCAGCTTAGAGGGACAGAGGGTACAAGAGACCCAGTACTTC
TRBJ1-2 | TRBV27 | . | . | CASSLKAGVYGYTF | TGTGCCAGCAGTCTGAAGGCAGGGGTCTATGGCTACACCTTC